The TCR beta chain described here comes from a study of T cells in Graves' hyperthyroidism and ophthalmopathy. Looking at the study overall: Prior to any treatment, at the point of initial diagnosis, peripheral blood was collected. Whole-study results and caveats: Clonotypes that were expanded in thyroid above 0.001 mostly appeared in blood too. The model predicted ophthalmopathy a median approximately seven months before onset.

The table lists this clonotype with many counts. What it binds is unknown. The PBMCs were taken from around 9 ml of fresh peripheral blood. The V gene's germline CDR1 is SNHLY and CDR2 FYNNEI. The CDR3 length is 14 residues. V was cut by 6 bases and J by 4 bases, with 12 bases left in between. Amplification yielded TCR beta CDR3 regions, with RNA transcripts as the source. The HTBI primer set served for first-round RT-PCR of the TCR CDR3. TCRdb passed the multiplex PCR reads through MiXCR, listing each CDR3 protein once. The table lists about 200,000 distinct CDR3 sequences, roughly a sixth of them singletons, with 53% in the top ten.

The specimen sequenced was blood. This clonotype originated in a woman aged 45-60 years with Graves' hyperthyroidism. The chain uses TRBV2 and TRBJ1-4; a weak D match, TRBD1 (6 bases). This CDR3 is CASSLGQFNEKLFF. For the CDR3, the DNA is TGTGCCAGCAGCCTCGGACAGTTTAATGAAAAACTGTTTTTT.